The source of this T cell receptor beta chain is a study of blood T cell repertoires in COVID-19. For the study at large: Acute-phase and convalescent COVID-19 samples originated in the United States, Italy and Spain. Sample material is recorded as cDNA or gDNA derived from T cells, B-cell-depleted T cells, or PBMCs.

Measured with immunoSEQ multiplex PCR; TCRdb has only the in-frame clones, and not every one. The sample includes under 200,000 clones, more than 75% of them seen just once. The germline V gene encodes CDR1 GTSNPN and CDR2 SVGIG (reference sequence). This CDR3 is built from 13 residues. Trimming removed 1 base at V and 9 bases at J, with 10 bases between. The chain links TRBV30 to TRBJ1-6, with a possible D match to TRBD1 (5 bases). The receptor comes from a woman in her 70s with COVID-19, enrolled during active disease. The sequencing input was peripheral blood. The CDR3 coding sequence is TGTGCCTGGAGTGCGATTAGGGGTTCACCCCTCCACTTT. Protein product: CAWSAIRGSPLHF.